The clone carrying this TCR beta chain was counted a few times. The source of the sample is a study of control samples from healthy donors and cancer patients. This CDR3 is built from 15 residues. The V and J ends lost 6 bases and 3 bases, in that order; junction bases with no gene match: 10. Germline V lookup: CDR1 SNHLY, CDR2 FYNNEI. Here immunoSEQ multiplex PCR was the method, and the copy in TCRdb shows in-frame clones only, minus some. This repertoire shows 100,000 to 150,000 clones, 89% found once; its top ten account for 40%. This sequence joins TRBV2 and TRBJ2-7; TRBD2 matches 8 bases. The receptor was derived from a man aged 50-59 years in good health. The specimen was blood. The CDR3 region is CASRPLAGTNYEQYF. The CDR3 DNA is TGTGCCAGCAGACCATTAGCGGGGACGAACTACGAGCAGTACTTC. Full variable domain (outside the CDR3, taken from reference TRBV2 and TRBJ2-7): EPEVTQTPSHQVTQMGQEVILRCVPISNHLYFYWYRQILGQKVEFLVSFYNNEISEKSEIFDDQFSVERPDGSNFTLKIRSTKLEDSAMYFCASRPLAGTNYEQYFGPGTRLTVT.